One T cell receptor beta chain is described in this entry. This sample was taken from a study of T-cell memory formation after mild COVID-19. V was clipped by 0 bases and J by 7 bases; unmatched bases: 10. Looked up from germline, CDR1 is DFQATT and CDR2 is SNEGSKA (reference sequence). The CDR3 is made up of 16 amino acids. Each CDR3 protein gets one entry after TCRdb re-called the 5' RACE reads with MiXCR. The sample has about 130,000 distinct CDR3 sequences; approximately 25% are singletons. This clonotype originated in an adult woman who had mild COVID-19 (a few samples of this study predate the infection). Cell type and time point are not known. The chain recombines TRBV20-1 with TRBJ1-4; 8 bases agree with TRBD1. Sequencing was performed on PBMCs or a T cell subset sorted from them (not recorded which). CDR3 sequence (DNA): TGCAGTGCTAGAGATGCCTCGACAGGGGTCGTTGAAAAACTGTTTTTT. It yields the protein CSARDASTGVVEKLFF.